Detailed here is one TCR beta chain. Repertoires were generated with immunoSEQ multiplex PCR, while TCRdb's copy carries only in-frame clones and drops some. The sample carries nearly 85,000 clones, roughly 90% recorded once. All glioblastoma patients lacked an isocitrate dehydrogenase mutation. The data derive from a study of glioma-infiltrating T cells after dendritic cell vaccination. Whole-study context: Between about 2002 and 2013, patients got autologous tumor lysate-pulsed dendritic cell vaccines.

The sequence came from a human donor with glioblastoma. Sequencing was performed on blood, taken before dendritic cell vaccination.

The CDR3: CASSEGAGGSTDTQYF. CDR3 DNA sequence: TGTGCCAGCAGTGAAGGAGCGGGGGGTAGCACAGATACGCAGTATTTT. V and J are TRBV6-1 and TRBJ2-3; 9 bases fit TRBD2. Germline assignment: CDR1 MNHNS and CDR2 SASEGT. Trimming at V came to 1 base and at J to 0 bases, leaving 2 bases not matched to a gene. This CDR3 comprises 16 residues.